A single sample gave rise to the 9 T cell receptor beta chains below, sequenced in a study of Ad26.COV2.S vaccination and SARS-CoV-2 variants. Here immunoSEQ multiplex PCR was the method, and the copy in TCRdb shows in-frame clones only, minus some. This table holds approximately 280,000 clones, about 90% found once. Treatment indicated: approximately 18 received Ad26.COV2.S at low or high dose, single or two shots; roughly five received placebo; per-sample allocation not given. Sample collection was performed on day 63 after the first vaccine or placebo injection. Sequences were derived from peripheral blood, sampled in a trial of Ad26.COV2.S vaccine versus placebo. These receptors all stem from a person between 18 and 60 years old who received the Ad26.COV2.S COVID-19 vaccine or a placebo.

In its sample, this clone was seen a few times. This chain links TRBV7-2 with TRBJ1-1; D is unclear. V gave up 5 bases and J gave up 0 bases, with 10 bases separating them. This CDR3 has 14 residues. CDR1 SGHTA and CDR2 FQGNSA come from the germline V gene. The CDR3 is CASSDQLLNTEAFF. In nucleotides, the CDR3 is TGTGCCAGCAGCGACCAGCTATTGAACACTGAAGCTTTCTTT.

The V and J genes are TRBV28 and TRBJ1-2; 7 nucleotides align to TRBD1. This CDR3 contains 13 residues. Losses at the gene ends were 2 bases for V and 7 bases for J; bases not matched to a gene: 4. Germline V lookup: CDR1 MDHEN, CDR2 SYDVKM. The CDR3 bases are TGTGCCAGCAGTTTAGGACAGGCGGGTGGCTACACCTTC. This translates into CASSLGQAGGYTF.

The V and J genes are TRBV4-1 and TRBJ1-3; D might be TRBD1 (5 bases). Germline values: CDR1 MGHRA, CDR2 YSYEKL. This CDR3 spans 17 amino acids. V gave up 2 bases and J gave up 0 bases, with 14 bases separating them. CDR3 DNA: TGCGCCAGCAGCCAACCACTGGGGGATTACTCTGGAAACACCATATATTTT. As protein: CASSQPLGDYSGNTIYF.

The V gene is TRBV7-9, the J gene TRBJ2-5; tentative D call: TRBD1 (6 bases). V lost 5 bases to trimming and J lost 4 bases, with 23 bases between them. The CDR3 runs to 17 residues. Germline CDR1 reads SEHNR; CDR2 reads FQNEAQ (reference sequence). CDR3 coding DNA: TGTGCCAGCAGCCCGAGACCCCACCCACAGGGTCTAGAGACCCAGTACTTC. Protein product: CASSPRPHPQGLETQYF. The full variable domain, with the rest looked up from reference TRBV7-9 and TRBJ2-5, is DTGVSQNPRHKITKRGQNVTFRCDPISEHNRLYWYRQTLGQGPEFLTYFQNEAQLEKSRLLSDRFSAERPKGSFSTLEIQRTEQGDSAMYLCASSPRPHPQGLETQYFGPGTRLLVL.

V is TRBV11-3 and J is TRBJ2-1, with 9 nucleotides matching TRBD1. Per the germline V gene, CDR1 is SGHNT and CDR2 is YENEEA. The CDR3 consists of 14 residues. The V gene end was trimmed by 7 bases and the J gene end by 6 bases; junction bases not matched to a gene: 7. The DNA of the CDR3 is TGTGCCAGCATCCAGTGGACAGGGGTCAATGAGCAGTTCTTC. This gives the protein CASIQWTGVNEQFF.

CDR3 in amino acids: CASSQFGGSGETQYF. The CDR3, as DNA: TGCGCCAGCAGCCAGTTCGGGGGGTCGGGAGAGACCCAGTACTTC. The chain uses TRBV4-1 and TRBJ2-5, with 7 bases that match TRBD2. J gave up 4 bases and V 3 bases, and 8 bases lay outside the gene matches. The CDR3 extends over 15 amino acids. CDR1 and CDR2 (germline): MGHRA, YSYEKL.

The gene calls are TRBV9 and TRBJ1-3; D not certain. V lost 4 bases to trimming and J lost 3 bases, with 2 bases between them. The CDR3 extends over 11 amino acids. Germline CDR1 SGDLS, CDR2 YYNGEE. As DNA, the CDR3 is TGTGCCAGCAGCTATGGAAACACCATATATTTT. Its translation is CASSYGNTIYF.

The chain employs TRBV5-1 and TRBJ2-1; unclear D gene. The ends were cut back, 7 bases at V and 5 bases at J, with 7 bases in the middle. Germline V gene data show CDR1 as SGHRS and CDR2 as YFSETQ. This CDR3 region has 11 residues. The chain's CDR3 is CASGPHNEQFF. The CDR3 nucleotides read TGCGCCAGCGGCCCTCACAATGAGCAGTTCTTC. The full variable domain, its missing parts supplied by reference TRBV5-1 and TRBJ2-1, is KAGVTQTPRYLIKTRGQQVTLSCSPISGHRSVSWYQQTPGQGLQFLFEYFSETQRNKGNFPGRFSGRQFSNSRSEMNVSTLELGDSALYLCASGPHNEQFFGPGTRLTVL.

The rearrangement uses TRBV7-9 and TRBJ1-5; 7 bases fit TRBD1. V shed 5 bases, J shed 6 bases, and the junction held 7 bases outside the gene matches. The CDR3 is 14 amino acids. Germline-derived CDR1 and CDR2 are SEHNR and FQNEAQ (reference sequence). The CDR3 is CASSPSTGSQPQHF. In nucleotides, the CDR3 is TGTGCCAGCAGCCCGTCGACAGGGTCTCAGCCCCAGCATTTT.